The 18 T cell receptor beta chains below were found in one sample sequenced in a study of identical twins. TCRdb processed the 5' RACE reads anew with MiXCR; each CDR3 protein has one entry. The sample carries approximately 1.8 million distinct CDR3 sequences, less than 35% recorded once. The sequencing sample was made of cord blood. The source of these receptors is a newborn girl in good health.

This clonotype was counted between two and nine times. This rearrangement joins TRBV12-3 or TRBV12-4 to TRBJ2-1, with D tentatively TRBD1 (5 bases). The V end lost 7 bases, the J end lost 5 bases, and 18 bases lay between the germline ends. This CDR3 contains 15 residues. The chain's CDR3 is CASTKGDPRDNEQFF. Here the CDR3 DNA reads TGTGCCAGCACCAAAGGGGATCCCCGGGACAATGAGCAGTTCTTC.

Only a few counts were recorded for this clonotype. The V call is TRBV6-5, the J call TRBJ2-7, with 14 bases lining up with TRBD2. CDR1 is MNHEY and CDR2 is SVGAGI in the germline V gene. The CDR3 contains 17 residues. Trimming removed 0 bases from V and 7 bases from J; junction bases left unmatched: 8. CDR3 coding DNA: TGTGCCAGCAGTTACTCGTTCCGACTAGCGGGAGGGACGGAGCAGTACTTC. Translated: CASSYSFRLAGGTEQYF.

For the CDR3, the DNA is TGCAGTGCTCGGTCCGGGACAGGGGGCTATACGGATGGCTACACCTTC. Its protein product is CSARSGTGGYTDGYTF. The chain uses TRBV20-1 and TRBJ1-2, with TRBD1 identical over 12 bases. From germline, CDR1 is DFQATT and CDR2 SNEGSKA (reference sequence). The CDR3 contains 16 residues. Trimming removed 5 bases from V and 6 bases from J; junction bases left unmatched: 13.

This clonotype was observed a few times. The chain recombines TRBV9 with TRBJ2-7; 7 bases agree with TRBD2. V lost 0 bases to trimming and J lost 3 bases; unmatched junction nucleotides: 0. The length of the CDR3 is 13 residues. Germline V gene sequence: CDR1 SGDLS, CDR2 YYNGEE. CDR3 amino acids: CASSVGEGYEQYF. CDR3 sequence (DNA): TGTGCCAGCAGCGTAGGGGAGGGCTACGAGCAGTACTTC. The complete variable domain, with remaining parts taken from reference TRBV9 and TRBJ2-7, reads DSGVTQTPKHLITATGQRVTLRCSPRSGDLSVYWYQQSLDQGLQFLIQYYNGEERAKGNILERFSAQQFPDLHSELNLSSLELGDSALYFCASSVGEGYEQYFGPGTRLTVT.

The CDR3 sequence is CASSLTATDNEQFF. The CDR3, as DNA: TGCGCCAGCAGCTTGACTGCGACCGACAATGAGCAGTTCTTC. The chain recombines TRBV5-1 with TRBJ2-1; no reliable D call. Germline CDR1 and CDR2: SGHRS and YFSETQ. V was clipped by 1 base and J by 5 bases, with 10 bases between them. The CDR3 sequence is 14 residues long.

J is TRBJ1-4 and V is TRBV28; 9 nucleotides line up with TRBD1. The CDR3 is made up of 13 amino acids. V lost 4 bases and J lost 10; bases outside the gene matches: 4. Per the germline V gene, CDR1 is MDHEN and CDR2 is SYDVKM. This CDR3 reads CASSSSDRGKLFF. The DNA for the CDR3 is TGTGCCAGCAGTTCATCGGACAGGGGAAAACTGTTTTTT.

The chain links TRBV7-2 to TRBJ1-5, with D perhaps matching TRBD1 (5 bases). The germline V gene encodes CDR1 SGHTA and CDR2 FQGNSA. There are 15 residues in the CDR3. V was clipped by 1 base and J by 3 bases, with 10 bases between them. The CDR3 bases are TGTGCCAGCAGCTTAGTGCCAGGGATCAATCAGCCCCAGCATTTT. This sequence encodes CASSLVPGINQPQHF.

This clonotype was detected a few times. The chain uses TRBV24-1 and TRBJ2-7; possible D gene TRBD2, 6 bases. The end of the DNA aligns better with TRBJ2-4, so the J call may be wrong. This CDR3 is built from 16 residues. The germline V gene encodes CDR1 KGHDR and CDR2 SFDVKD. The CDR3 bases are TGTGCCACCAGTGATTCATTTTCCGGGGGTCTAAACATTCAGTACTTC. Encoded protein: CATSDSFSGGLNIQYF.

The chain is built from TRBV20-1 and TRBJ2-1, with D perhaps being TRBD1 or TRBD2 (6 bases each). CDR3 length equals 15 residues. The germline CDR1 and CDR2 sequences are DFQATT and SNEGSKA (reference sequence). V was clipped by 6 bases and J by 0 bases, with 15 bases between them. CDR3 amino acids: CSAHRGLSSYNEQFF. The CDR3 DNA reads TGCAGTGCCCATCGGGGGCTCAGCTCCTACAATGAGCAGTTCTTC.

This clonotype was counted between two and nine times. The chain is built from TRBV4-2 and TRBJ2-1; TRBD2 aligns across 10 bases. Per the germline V gene, CDR1 is LGHNA and CDR2 is YNFKEQ. This CDR3 comprises 21 residues. The J segment lost 3 bases and the V segment lost 1 base, leaving 18 bases of the junction unmatched. The CDR3 sequence is CASSQGARGLAGASFYNEQFF. CDR3 in DNA: TGTGCCAGCAGCCAAGGGGCCCGAGGGCTAGCGGGGGCTTCCTTCTACAATGAGCAGTTCTTC.

A note on this clonotype: A much larger clone differs from this one at a single base, so this may be a read error. No conserved phenylalanine or tryptophan is present at the end of the CDR3, so a read error is the likely explanation. The chain has TRBV3-1 and TRBJ2-1; a weak D match, TRBD2 (6 bases). The germline gives CDR1 LGHDT, CDR2 YNNKEL (reference sequence). V was shortened by 4 bases and J by 6 bases, with 13 bases between the two germline ends. The CDR3 extends over 14 amino acids. The CDR3 coding sequence is TGTGCCAGCAGCCTCCGGGACTTCTCCAATGAGCAGTTCATC. Encoded protein: CASSLRDFSNEQFI.

This chain uses TRBV4-1 with TRBJ2-1, with TRBD2 identical over 11 bases. The J segment lost 4 bases and the V segment lost 2 bases, leaving 4 bases of the junction unmatched. The germline V gene has CDR1 MGHRA and CDR2 YSYEKL. The CDR3 has 16 amino acids. This CDR3 is CASSQLPSGRYNEQFF. In DNA form, the CDR3 reads TGCGCCAGCAGCCAACTCCCTAGCGGGAGGTACAATGAGCAGTTCTTC.

The genes are TRBV7-9 and TRBJ2-3; 8 nucleotides align to TRBD2. This CDR3 comprises 15 residues. CDR1 and CDR2 (germline): SEHNR, FQNEAQ (reference sequence). V shed 1 base, J shed 4 bases, and the junction held 4 bases outside the gene matches. CDR3 residues: CASSLGVGGADTQYF. The DNA of the CDR3 is TGTGCCAGCAGCTTAGGAGTCGGGGGGGCAGATACGCAGTATTTT.

The chain is built from TRBV27 and TRBJ1-1; 7 nucleotides match TRBD1. This CDR3 comprises 14 residues. Germline CDR1 MNHEY, CDR2 SMNVEV (reference sequence). Trimming took 4 bases from V and 5 from J; bases not matched to a gene: 7. The CDR3 here is CASSSRGGLTEAFF. For the CDR3, the DNA is TGTGCCAGCAGTTCCCGAGGGGGCTTGACTGAAGCTTTCTTT.

This clonotype was detected a few times. CDR3: CASSESKTSSYNEQFF. The CDR3 nucleotides are TGTGCCAGCAGTGAATCCAAGACCAGCTCCTACAATGAGCAGTTCTTC. The chain joins TRBV6-1 to TRBJ2-1; D ambiguous. The V end lost 2 bases, the J end lost 0 bases, and 11 bases lay between the germline ends. The CDR3 totals 16 residues. Germline loops: CDR1 MNHNS, CDR2 SASEGT.

This clonotype has more than one count but fewer than ten. This sequence joins TRBV2 and TRBJ1-2; D is ambiguous. V was shortened by 9 bases and J by 0 bases, with 11 bases between the two germline ends. The CDR3 is 13 residues long. CDR1 and CDR2 (germline): SNHLY, FYNNEI. CDR3 residues: CASPSGTNYGYTF. CDR3 sequence (DNA): TGTGCCAGTCCCTCCGGGACTAACTATGGCTACACCTTC.

This clonotype was picked up a small number of times. The gene calls are TRBV12-5 and TRBJ2-1, with unresolved D. This CDR3 has 15 residues. V gave up 5 bases and J gave up 2 bases, with 13 bases separating them. In germline, CDR1 is LGHNT, CDR2 FRNRAP. The CDR3 sequence is CASGVGPPTYNEQFF. The CDR3 DNA is TGTGCTAGTGGTGTCGGACCCCCAACCTACAATGAGCAGTTCTTC. Variable domain in full (rest from reference TRBV12-5 and TRBJ2-1): DARVTQTPRHKVTEMGQEVTMRCQPILGHNTVFWYRQTMMQGLELLAYFRNRAPLDDSGMPKDRFSAEMPDATLATLKIQPSEPRDSAVYFCASGVGPPTYNEQFFGPGTRLTVL.

On this clonotype: Germline is not matched at one junction end, which may reflect a read error. The chain carries TRBV20-1 and TRBJ2-7, with TRBD2 matching over 12 bases. There are 13 residues in the CDR3. Germline loops: CDR1 DFQATT, CDR2 SNEGSKA (reference sequence). CDR3 amino acids: CSARTSGNYGQYF. The CDR3, as DNA: TGCAGTGCGAGGACTAGCGGGAACTACGGGCAGTACTTC.